In its sample, the clone carrying this T cell receptor (beta chain) was seen a few times. Its target is not known. The CDR3 has 17 amino acids. Trimming shortened V by 5 bases and J by 0 bases, and 19 bases separated the two germline ends. Germline V gene lookup returns CDR1 PRHDT and CDR2 FYEKMQ (reference sequence). From the 5' RACE reads, TCRdb called clonotypes with MiXCR, one entry per CDR3 protein. Altogether some 68,000 distinct CDR3 sequences are present, over 15% being singletons, with the ten largest covering 25% to 35%. This entry comes from a study of T-cell memory formation after mild COVID-19. Whole-study findings and limits: Some SARS-CoV-2-responding clones were already detected in memory before infection. CD4+ clones that contracted lay mainly in CM and EM; CD8+ ones lay in EMRA. Contracting clones from day 15 to 85 had balanced CD4/CD8; later expanders favoured CD4+.

Sample: PBMCs or a T cell subset sorted from them (not recorded which). The TCR originated in an adult woman who had mild COVID-19 (a few samples of this study predate the infection). Cell type and time point are not known. The genes are TRBV13 and TRBJ1-1; D remains ambiguous. The CDR3 here is CASSRTLGLAMNTEAFF. As DNA, the CDR3 is TGTGCCAGCAGCCGCACCCTAGGACTAGCTATGAACACTGAAGCTTTCTTT.